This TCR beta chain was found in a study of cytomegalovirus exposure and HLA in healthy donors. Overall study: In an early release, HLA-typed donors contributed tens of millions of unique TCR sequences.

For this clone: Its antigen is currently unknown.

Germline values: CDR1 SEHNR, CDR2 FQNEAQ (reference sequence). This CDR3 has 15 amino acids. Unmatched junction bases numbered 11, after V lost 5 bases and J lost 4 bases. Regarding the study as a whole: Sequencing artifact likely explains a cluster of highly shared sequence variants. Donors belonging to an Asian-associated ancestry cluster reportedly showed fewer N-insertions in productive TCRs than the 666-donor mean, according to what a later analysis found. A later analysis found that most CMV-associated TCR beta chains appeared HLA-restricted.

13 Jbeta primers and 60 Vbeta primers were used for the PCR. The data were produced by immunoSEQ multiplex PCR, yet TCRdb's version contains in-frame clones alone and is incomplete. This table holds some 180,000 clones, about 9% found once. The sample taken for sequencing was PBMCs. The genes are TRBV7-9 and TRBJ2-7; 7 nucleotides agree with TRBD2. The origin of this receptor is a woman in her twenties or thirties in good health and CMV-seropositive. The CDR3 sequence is CASSDDGGGPYEQYF. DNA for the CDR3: TGTGCCAGCAGCGACGACGGGGGAGGGCCGTACGAGCAGTACTTC.